The 27 T cell receptor beta chains below come from one sample, sequenced in a study of blood T cells in healthy people across ages. The second PCR ran about 6 to 12 cycles with a sample-barcoded 5' primer and J-beta primers. Each CDR3 protein is one row after TCRdb ran MiXCR on the 5' RACE reads. The repertoire consists of 850,000 to 1,300,000 distinct CDR3 sequences, with under 55% occurring once and the leading ten covering approximately 20%. Sequencing input: blood. Source of these receptors: a woman aged 55-75 years in good health.

The chain employs TRBV28 and TRBJ2-4; no clear D gene. The J call may be mistaken, given a closer DNA end match to TRBJ2-7. CDR1 is MDHEN, CDR2 SYDVKM, per germline. The CDR3 is 12 residues long. The CDR3 DNA is TGTGCCAGCAGTCTCCGAGTTATCGAGCAGTACTTC. Encoded protein: CASSLRVIEQYF.

The V call is TRBV27, the J call TRBJ2-7; no definite D call. V was pared by 2 bases and J by 6 bases, with 17 bases between. CDR3 length: 15 residues. Germline CDR1 reads MNHEY; CDR2 reads SMNVEV (reference sequence). CDR3 loop: CASSLVPSFVGEQYF. The CDR3 DNA reads TGTGCCAGCAGTTTAGTCCCAAGCTTCGTAGGCGAGCAGTACTTC.

This clonotype came up a few times. The chain combines TRBV3-1 with TRBJ2-1; 7 positions match TRBD1. Trimming cost V 3 bases and J 4 bases; bases outside gene matches: 3. CDR1 is LGHDT and CDR2 is YNNKEL in the germline V gene (reference sequence). The CDR3 contains 14 residues. The CDR3 DNA reads as TGTGCCAGCAGCCAGGGACAGCCTTACAATGAGCAGTTCTTC. It codes for CASSQGQPYNEQFF.

This chain links TRBV24-1 with TRBJ2-4, with D hard to call. The closer fit of TRBJ2-7 to the DNA end suggests the J call may be wrong. The CDR3 sequence is 14 residues long. Germline CDR1 KGHDR, CDR2 SFDVKD. This CDR3 reads CATSARFRPLEQYF. The CDR3 DNA is TGTGCCACCAGTGCGAGGTTTCGGCCTCTCGAGCAGTACTTC.

This rearrangement joins TRBV7-9 to TRBJ1-2; 10 nucleotides align to TRBD1. Germline V gene sequence: CDR1 SEHNR, CDR2 FQNEAQ (reference sequence). CDR3 length: 13 amino acids. The V and J ends lost 4 bases and 8 bases, in that order; junction bases with no gene match: 4. In nucleotides, the CDR3 is TGTGCCAGCAGCTCTGGACAGGGGGAGGGCTACACCTTC. It yields the protein CASSSGQGEGYTF.

This clonotype was observed a few times. The V gene is TRBV14, the J gene TRBJ2-3; 14 bases are a match to TRBD2. The CDR3 runs 15 residues. Germline V gene data show CDR1 as SGHDN and CDR2 as FVKESK. Losses at the gene ends were 5 bases for V and 7 bases for J; bases not matched to a gene: 5. CDR3 DNA: TGTGCCAGCAGCGGACTAGCGGGAGGCCAATATACGCAGTATTTT. It translates to CASSGLAGGQYTQYF.

The table lists this clonotype with a few counts. The chain has TRBV29-1 and TRBJ2-7; unclear D gene. Looked up from germline, CDR1 is SQVTM and CDR2 is ANQGSEA. V was pared by 4 bases and J by 5 bases, with 9 bases between. The length of the CDR3 is 11 residues. As DNA, the CDR3 is TGCAGCGTTGGAAAATGGGACGAGCAGTACTTC. Its protein product is CSVGKWDEQYF.

This clonotype came up a few times. The chain links TRBV27 to TRBJ2-7; 8 positions agree with TRBD2. This CDR3 is built from 12 residues. V was pared by 10 bases and J by 5 bases, with 7 bases of the junction left unmatched. The germline V gene has CDR1 MNHEY and CDR2 SMNVEV (reference sequence). CDR3 amino acids: CATQAGVNEQYF. CDR3 in DNA: TGTGCCACCCAAGCGGGAGTTAACGAGCAGTACTTC.

The chain combines TRBV2 with TRBJ1-2, with 9 bases matching TRBD1. Germline V CDR1 and CDR2: SNHLY, FYNNEI. The V segment lost 0 bases and the J segment 6 bases; nucleotides outside the gene matches: 8. There are 16 residues in the CDR3. The CDR3 DNA is TGTGCCAGCAGTGAAGCCCCCTGGACAGGGGTGGATGGCTACACCTTC. It is translated as CASSEAPWTGVDGYTF.

This clonotype occurred once. The junction departs from the called germline gene at one end, perhaps through a read error. For the CDR3, the DNA is TGCGCCAGCAGCCTAATGACAGGGGAAATCCAAGGGACCCAGTACTTC. The encoded protein is CASSLMTGEIQGTQYF. The chain employs TRBV5-1 and TRBJ2-5; 8 positions agree with TRBD1. Looked up from germline, CDR1 is SGHRS and CDR2 is YFSETQ. The CDR3 runs 16 residues.

J is TRBJ2-4 and V is TRBV27; 7 nucleotides match TRBD1. The J call may be wrong; the DNA end is better matched by TRBJ2-5. The V gene's germline CDR1 is MNHEY and CDR2 SMNVEV (reference sequence). The CDR3 totals 13 residues. The DNA of the CDR3 is TGTGCCAGCAGTTTCGACAGGGTGGGGACCCAGTACTTC. Its protein product is CASSFDRVGTQYF.

This chain uses TRBV6-5 with TRBJ1-2; D gene uncertain. Per germline, CDR1 MNHEY and CDR2 SVGAGI. This CDR3 contains 11 residues. Trimming shortened V by 6 bases and J by 8 bases, and 10 bases separated the two germline ends. This chain's CDR3 is CASRGTWGYTF. The CDR3 nucleotides are TGTGCCAGCAGGGGTACGTGGGGCTACACCTTC.

This clonotype came up a few times. The chain combines TRBV28 with TRBJ1-6; D might be TRBD1 (6 bases). CDR1 and CDR2 (germline): MDHEN, SYDVKM. The CDR3 length is 15 residues. Deletions cut 5 bases from V and 10 bases from J, with 18 bases between. The CDR3 protein is CASSLTELGHSPLHF. The CDR3 DNA reads as TGTGCCAGCAGTCTAACCGAGCTGGGACACTCACCCCTCCACTTT. Variable domain in full (rest from reference TRBV28 and TRBJ1-6): DVKVTQSSRYLVKRTGEKVFLECVQDMDHENMFWYRQDPGLGLRLIYFSYDVKMKEKGDIPEGYSVSREKKERFSLILESASTNQTSMYLCASSLTELGHSPLHFGNGTRLTVT.

On this clonotype: With a much larger clone just one base away, this may be a read error. For the CDR3, the DNA is TGTGCCAGCAGCCAACGGGGACAGGGCTACGAGCAGTACTTC. Amino acid sequence: CASSQRGQGYEQYF. The chain uses TRBV14 and TRBJ2-5; the match to TRBD1 covers 9 bases. The J call may be faulty, since TRBJ2-7 better matches the DNA end. The CDR3 runs 14 residues. The V gene's germline CDR1 is SGHDN and CDR2 FVKESK.

This sequence joins TRBV5-1 and TRBJ2-7; 10 nucleotides align to TRBD2. Germline CDR1 and CDR2: SGHRS and YFSETQ. This CDR3 has 15 amino acids. Trimming at V came to 3 bases and at J to 3 bases, leaving 6 bases not matched to a gene. CDR3 coding DNA: TGCGCCAGCAGCTCTCCGGGACTAGCGATCTACGAGCAGTACTTC. Translation gives CASSSPGLAIYEQYF.

This clonotype was seen only a few times. The chain couples TRBV28 to TRBJ2-5; D possibly corresponds to TRBD1 (6 bases). V lost 0 bases, J lost 2 bases, and 16 bases lay in between. From germline, CDR1 is MDHEN and CDR2 SYDVKM. The CDR3 contains 17 residues. The CDR3 loop is CASSLWPRVRGQETQYF. As DNA, the CDR3 is TGTGCCAGCAGTTTATGGCCCCGTGTCAGGGGACAAGAGACCCAGTACTTC.

V and J are TRBV7-9 and TRBJ1-2; D is unclear. Between the trimmed V and J ends, which lost 1 base and 4 bases, there was a span of 7 bases. This CDR3 region has 13 residues. Per the germline V gene, CDR1 is SEHNR and CDR2 is FQNEAQ (reference sequence). Here the CDR3 reads CASSLGAAYGYTF. The CDR3 region has the DNA TGTGCCAGCAGCTTAGGGGCAGCCTATGGCTACACCTTC.

This clonotype has only a few counts. The chain combines TRBV27 with TRBJ1-2; D ambiguous. The CDR3 is 15 residues long. V lost 0 bases to trimming and J lost 5 bases, with 13 bases between them. Germline CDR1 is MNHEY and CDR2 is SMNVEV (reference sequence). CDR3 DNA sequence: TGTGCCAGCAGTTTATCGATGCGCAGCCTATATGGCTACACCTTC. Translation gives CASSLSMRSLYGYTF.

The V call is TRBV20-1, the J call TRBJ2-7, with 12 positions matching TRBD2. The length of the CDR3 is 15 residues. Germline V CDR1 and CDR2: DFQATT, SNEGSKA (reference sequence). Losses at the gene ends were 0 bases for V and 6 bases for J; bases not matched to a gene: 6. In nucleotides, the CDR3 is TGCAGTGCTAGAGATCCTAGCGGGAGGGTCGTCGAGCAGTACTTC. It specifies CSARDPSGRVVEQYF.

The gene calls are TRBV6-1 and TRBJ2-7, with 12 bases identical to TRBD1. J gave up 0 bases and V 6 bases, and 12 bases lay outside the gene matches. Germline loops: CDR1 MNHNS, CDR2 SASEGT. This CDR3 is built from 18 residues. CDR3 DNA: TGTGCCAGCAGGGTCCGGGGACAGGGGGCATTCGGCTCCTACGAGCAGTACTTC. The encoded protein is CASRVRGQGAFGSYEQYF.

J is TRBJ2-7 and V is TRBV2, with D possibly TRBD2 on 5 matching bases. The CDR3 is 13 residues long. Per germline, CDR1 SNHLY and CDR2 FYNNEI. The CDR3 DNA reads as TGTGCTTATATCGGAGGAAACCCCTACGAGCAGTACTTC. Protein: CAYIGGNPYEQYF. The full variable domain, its missing parts supplied by reference TRBV2 and TRBJ2-7, is EPEVTQTPSHQVTQMGQEVILRCVPISNHLYFYWYRQILGQKVEFLVSFYNNEISEKSEIFDDQFSVERPDGSNFTLKIRSTKLEDSAMYFCAYIGGNPYEQYFGPGTRLTVT.

The chain joins TRBV7-9 to TRBJ2-5; the match to TRBD2 covers 7 bases. The V and J ends lost 7 bases and 5 bases, in that order; junction bases with no gene match: 19. This CDR3 contains 17 residues. CDR1 is SEHNR, CDR2 FQNEAQ, per germline (reference sequence). CDR3 in DNA: TGTGCCAGCACCGAAGGGTTTCCGAGCGGGGCGGGGGAGACCCAGTACTTC. Translated, it gives CASTEGFPSGAGETQYF.

The rearrangement links TRBV29-1 to TRBJ2-3; D might be TRBD1 (6 bases). The ends were cut back, 4 bases at V and 11 bases at J, with 19 bases in the middle. Germline-derived CDR1 and CDR2 are SQVTM and ANQGSEA. The CDR3 covers 13 residues. CDR3 bases: TGCAGCGTTGTGGCAGGGGCCCTTTGGGGGCAGTATTTT. Its protein is CSVVAGALWGQYF.

The chain couples TRBV20-1 to TRBJ2-5, with TRBD1 identical over 8 bases. The germline V gene encodes CDR1 DFQATT and CDR2 SNEGSKA (reference sequence). CDR3 length: 14 amino acids. The J segment lost 2 bases and the V segment lost 6 bases, leaving 8 bases of the junction unmatched. CDR3 nucleotides: TGCAGTGCCCTGGGACAGGAAACTCAAGAGACCCAGTACTTC. Protein: CSALGQETQETQYF.

This clonotype was picked up many times. The rearrangement joins TRBV5-1 to TRBJ1-6, with D unclear. Trimming cost V 2 bases and J 7 bases, with 10 bases left between them. This CDR3 spans 14 amino acids. From germline, CDR1 is SGHRS and CDR2 YFSETQ. CDR3 amino acids: CASSFFRANSPLHF. CDR3 nucleotides: TGCGCCAGCAGCTTCTTCCGGGCAAATTCACCCCTCCACTTT. The full variable domain, completed using reference TRBV5-1 and TRBJ1-6, is KAGVTQTPRYLIKTRGQQVTLSCSPISGHRSVSWYQQTPGQGLQFLFEYFSETQRNKGNFPGRFSGRQFSNSRSEMNVSTLELGDSALYLCASSFFRANSPLHFGNGTRLTVT.

On this clonotype itself: The junction differs from germline at one of its ends, possibly a read error. The V call is TRBV3-1, the J call TRBJ2-1, with no clear D. The CDR3 consists of 13 residues. Germline V gene sequence: CDR1 LGHDT, CDR2 YNNKEL (reference sequence). The CDR3 sequence: CASSQHSYKEQFF. As DNA, the CDR3 is TGTGCCAGCAGCCAACACAGCTACAAGGAGCAGTTCTTC.

V usage is TRBV27 and J usage is TRBJ2-5; D remains unclear. Trimming pared 6 bases from V and 5 bases from J, leaving 19 bases between. CDR3 length equals 15 residues. CDR1 and CDR2 from the germline V gene are MNHEY and SMNVEV (reference sequence). The CDR3 DNA is TGTGCCAGCAGGCCTTACGACCCAACGAGCGAGACCCAGTACTTC. Amino acids: CASRPYDPTSETQYF.